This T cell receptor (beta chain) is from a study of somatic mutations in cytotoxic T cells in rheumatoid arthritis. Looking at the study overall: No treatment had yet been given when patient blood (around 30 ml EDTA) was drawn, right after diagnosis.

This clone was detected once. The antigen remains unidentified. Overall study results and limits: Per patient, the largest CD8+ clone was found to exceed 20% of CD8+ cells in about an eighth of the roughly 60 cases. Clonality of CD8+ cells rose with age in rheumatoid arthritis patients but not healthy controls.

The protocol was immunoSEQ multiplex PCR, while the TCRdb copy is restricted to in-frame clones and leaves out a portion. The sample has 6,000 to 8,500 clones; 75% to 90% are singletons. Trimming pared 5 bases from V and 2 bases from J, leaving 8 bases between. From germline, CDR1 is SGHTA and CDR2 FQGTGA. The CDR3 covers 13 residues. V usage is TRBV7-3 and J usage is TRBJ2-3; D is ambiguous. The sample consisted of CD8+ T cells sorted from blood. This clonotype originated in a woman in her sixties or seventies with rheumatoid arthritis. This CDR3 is CASSPPFTDTQYF. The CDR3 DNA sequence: TGTGCCAGCAGCCCCCCATTCACAGATACGCAGTATTTT.